The next 25 T cell receptor beta chains were all read from a single sample in a study of cytomegalovirus exposure and HLA in healthy donors. PCR used 60 Vbeta primers and 13 Jbeta primers. Sequenced by immunoSEQ multiplex PCR; TCRdb stores in-frame clones only, minus some. The top ten hold approximately 6.1% of the sample, which has roughly 140,000 clones, around 80% seen once. Sequencing was done on a sample of PBMCs. The origin of the receptors is a man aged 25-40 years in good health and CMV-seropositive.

The chain couples TRBV20-1 to TRBJ2-1; D unresolved. Trimming pared 6 bases from V and 9 bases from J, leaving 9 bases between. This CDR3 is 10 amino acids long. Germline loops: CDR1 DFQATT, CDR2 SNEGSKA (reference sequence). CDR3 region: CSAVRSEQFF. The CDR3 DNA follows: TGCAGTGCCGTCCGGTCTGAGCAGTTCTTC.

The CDR3 DNA sequence: TGCAGCGTTAGCGTTACCCACGAGCAGTACTTC. The encoded protein is CSVSVTHEQYF. The chain joins TRBV29-1 to TRBJ2-7; D call uncertain. There are 11 residues in the CDR3. Germline V gene lookup returns CDR1 SQVTM and CDR2 ANQGSEA. V lost 5 bases to trimming and J lost 5 bases, with 10 bases between them.

This chain connects TRBV27 to TRBJ1-1, with D hard to call. Trimming removed 2 bases at V and 1 base at J, with 8 bases between. The germline V gene encodes CDR1 MNHEY and CDR2 SMNVEV (reference sequence). This CDR3 comprises 14 residues. The CDR3 DNA follows: TGTGCCAGCAGTTTAGTCGAGGGGAACACTGAAGCTTTCTTT. It translates to CASSLVEGNTEAFF.

This rearrangement joins TRBV5-1 to TRBJ2-6; maybe TRBD1 (6 bases). CDR1 SGHRS and CDR2 YFSETQ come from the germline V gene. The CDR3 loop spans 17 amino acids. Trimming removed 5 bases at V and 2 bases at J, with 17 bases between. The CDR3 nucleotides read TGCGCCAGCAGTTTTACCCAGGGGAAGGCTGGGGCCAACGTCCTGACTTTC. Amino acids: CASSFTQGKAGANVLTF.

This chain joins TRBV5-1 and TRBJ1-2; tentative D call: TRBD1 (5 bases). V was clipped by 3 bases and J by 6 bases, with 12 bases between them. CDR3 length: 13 amino acids. The germline V gene encodes CDR1 SGHRS and CDR2 YFSETQ. The CDR3 region has the DNA TGCGCCAGCAGCTCGCGGGGGGAAGATGGCTACACCTTC. Protein sequence: CASSSRGEDGYTF.

The J gene is TRBJ1-1, the V gene TRBV4-3, with 7 nucleotides matching TRBD1. Trimming at V came to 0 bases and at J to 4 bases, leaving 11 bases not matched to a gene. The CDR3 contains 17 residues. Germline V gene data show CDR1 as LGHNA and CDR2 as YSLEER. CDR3 residues: CASSQDLAGGWSTEAFF. As DNA, the CDR3 is TGCGCCAGCAGCCAAGATTTGGCAGGGGGATGGAGCACTGAAGCTTTCTTT.

The CDR3 DNA is TGTGCCAGCAGTTCCTCCGGGACTGGGGAATATGGCTACACCTTC. Translating gives CASSSSGTGEYGYTF. This rearrangement joins TRBV6-5 to TRBJ1-2, with a possible D match to TRBD1 (5 bases). The V gene's germline CDR1 is MNHEY and CDR2 SVGAGI. This CDR3 has 15 residues. Deletions cut 4 bases from V and 5 bases from J, with 17 bases between.

This clone was seen a handful of times. CDR3 DNA sequence: TGTGCCAGCAGTTCCATCGGGACAGGGAATCACGAGCAGTACTTC. Translation gives CASSSIGTGNHEQYF. The chain combines TRBV28 with TRBJ2-7; 9 bases are shared with TRBD1. This CDR3 spans 15 amino acids. CDR1 and CDR2 (germline): MDHEN, SYDVKM. V lost 4 bases to trimming and J lost 5 bases; unmatched junction nucleotides: 9. Full variable domain (remainder filled in from reference TRBV28 and TRBJ2-7): DVKVTQSSRYLVKRTGEKVFLECVQDMDHENMFWYRQDPGLGLRLIYFSYDVKMKEKGDIPEGYSVSREKKERFSLILESASTNQTSMYLCASSSIGTGNHEQYFGPGTRLTVT.

The rearrangement links TRBV25-1 to TRBJ1-3; D may be TRBD1 (6 bases). V shed 11 bases and J shed 0 bases, with 14 bases lying between them. The CDR3 runs to 14 residues. CDR1 and CDR2 (germline): MGHDK, SYGVNS. The CDR3 region is CAAEGQNSGNTIYF. The CDR3 DNA sequence: TGTGCCGCCGAAGGACAGAACTCTGGAAACACCATATATTTT.

The chain links TRBV7-2 to TRBJ2-7; 8 bases agree with TRBD2. Germline lookup yields CDR1 SGHTA and CDR2 FQGNSA. The CDR3 sequence is 14 residues long. V dropped 5 bases and J dropped 0; count of bases not matched to a gene: 3. CDR3 amino acids: CASSKSGGSYEQYF. The CDR3 nucleotides read TGTGCCAGCAGCAAAAGCGGGGGCTCCTACGAGCAGTACTTC.

Here the CDR3 DNA reads TGTGCCAGCAGCGCGTCTCCCGGACGGGGTTCTCGAACCCAGTACTTC. This translates into CASSASPGRGSRTQYF. The chain combines TRBV7-2 with TRBJ2-5, with D possibly TRBD2 on 5 matching bases. The CDR3 consists of 16 residues. The germline V gene encodes CDR1 SGHTA and CDR2 FQGNSA. Between the trimmed V and J ends, which lost 5 bases and 8 bases, there was a span of 24 bases.

This chain links TRBV12-5 with TRBJ2-7, with D tentatively TRBD2 (5 bases). The CDR3 runs to 13 residues. The V gene's germline CDR1 is LGHNT and CDR2 FRNRAP. V dropped 2 bases and J dropped 7 bases, with 12 bases sitting between them. The CDR3 DNA sequence: TGTGCTAGTGGTTTGAACGGGAAGACGGAGCAGTACTTC. As protein: CASGLNGKTEQYF.

In its sample, this clone was seen once. The chain uses TRBV28 and TRBJ2-7; 8 nucleotides agree with TRBD1. This CDR3 is built from 13 residues. CDR1 MDHEN and CDR2 SYDVKM come from the germline V gene. After removal of 6 bases from V and 6 bases from J, the junction contained 7 bases not matched to a gene. The chain's CDR3 is CASRPSDRVEQYF. DNA of the CDR3: TGTGCCAGCAGACCCTCGGACAGGGTCGAGCAGTACTTC.

This clone appeared a single time. The chain recombines TRBV29-1 with TRBJ1-2, with 7 nucleotides matching TRBD1. The CDR3 is 13 amino acids. After removal of 3 bases from V and 0 bases from J, the junction contained 1 base not matched to a gene. The germline V gene encodes CDR1 SQVTM and CDR2 ANQGSEA. CDR3 residues: CSVEDRSNYGYTF. CDR3 bases: TGCAGCGTTGAGGACAGGTCTAACTATGGCTACACCTTC.

This clone was seen just once. The chain links TRBV5-6 to TRBJ2-5, with 8 positions matching TRBD2. CDR1 and CDR2 (germline): SGHDT, YYEEEE. With 2 bases clipped from V and 5 bases from J, the junction kept 11 bases outside the gene matches. This CDR3 is 16 amino acids long. The CDR3 loop is CASSFVAGPSVETQYF. Here the CDR3 DNA reads TGTGCCAGCAGCTTTGTAGCGGGACCCTCGGTGGAGACCCAGTACTTC.

CDR3 coding DNA: TGCAGCGTTAGGACAGGGGACCGGGATACGCAGTATTTT. Translation gives CSVRTGDRDTQYF. The chain is built from TRBV29-1 and TRBJ2-3; 9 bases line up with TRBD1. The V segment lost 5 bases and the J segment 6 bases; nucleotides outside the gene matches: 6. This CDR3 contains 13 residues. Germline V CDR1 and CDR2: SQVTM, ANQGSEA.

Comments on this clone: Other DNA sequences in the sample encode the same CDR3. This rearrangement joins TRBV6-5 to TRBJ1-6; D gene ambiguous. CDR1 and CDR2 (germline): MNHEY, SVGAGI. The ends were cut back, 0 bases at V and 0 bases at J, with 6 bases in the middle. The CDR3 runs to 16 residues. The chain's CDR3 is CASSYSGSSYNSPLHF. CDR3 DNA sequence: TGTGCCAGCAGTTACTCTGGGAGCTCCTATAATTCACCCCTCCACTTT.

The chain uses TRBV6-6 and TRBJ2-1; 9 bases fit TRBD1. V was clipped by 6 bases and J by 7 bases; unmatched bases: 10. The CDR3 is 15 amino acids. The germline CDR1 and CDR2 sequences are MNHNY and SVGAGI (reference sequence). CDR3 nucleotides: TGTGCCAGCAGCCGGGGACAGGGTGGCCGAAATGAGCAGTTCTTC. Its translation is CASSRGQGGRNEQFF.

This clone has only a few counts. A far larger clone is a single base away, which makes a read error likely. Different DNA sequences within this sample yield the same CDR3. The V and J genes are TRBV9 and TRBJ2-3, with 10 bases fitting TRBD2. Germline lookup yields CDR1 SGDLS and CDR2 YYNGEE. This CDR3 comprises 15 residues. The CDR3 DNA is TGTGCCAGCAGCGTAGGGAGCGGGGGGGCAGATACACAGTATTTT. Translated: CASSVGSGGADTQYF. Full variable domain (remainder filled in from reference TRBV9 and TRBJ2-3): DSGVTQTPKHLITATGQRVTLRCSPRSGDLSVYWYQQSLDQGLQFLIQYYNGEERAKGNILERFSAQQFPDLHSELNLSSLELGDSALYFCASSVGSGGADTQYFGPGTRLTVL.

This clone was picked up one time. The chain employs TRBV7-8 and TRBJ1-2; no clear D gene. The CDR3 is made up of 14 amino acids. V gave up 0 bases and J gave up 2 bases, with 7 bases separating them. Germline CDR1 reads SGHVS; CDR2 reads FQNEAQ. CDR3 bases: TGTGCCAGCAGCTTAGCAGGAGTCAACTATGGCTACACCTTC. Its translation: CASSLAGVNYGYTF.

This clone was seen more than once but under ten times. This chain uses TRBV7-2 with TRBJ2-7; 7 positions agree with TRBD2. The CDR3 covers 13 residues. Germline V lookup: CDR1 SGHTA, CDR2 FQGNSA. V was clipped by 6 bases and J by 3 bases; unmatched bases: 5. The CDR3 protein is CASRPSGDYEQYF. CDR3 in DNA: TGTGCCAGCAGACCAAGCGGGGACTACGAGCAGTACTTC.

V is TRBV2 and J is TRBJ2-3; TRBD2 might be the D (7 bases). CDR1 and CDR2 (germline): SNHLY, FYNNEI. This CDR3 contains 14 residues. V was trimmed by 6 bases and J by 6 bases, leaving 16 bases between them. For the CDR3, the DNA is TGTGCCAGCAGCACATCCGGGGGGCGGGATACGCAGTATTTT. Amino acids: CASSTSGGRDTQYF.

Only a few counts were recorded for this clone. The J gene is TRBJ1-1, the V gene TRBV21-1. TRBV21-1 is a pseudogene locus. The CDR3 covers 15 residues. CDR3 sequence: CASSPCGGRDTEAFF. In DNA form, the CDR3 reads TGTGCCAGCAGCCCCTGTGGAGGGAGGGACACTGAAGCTTTCTTT.

Remarks on this clone: A read error may produce the germline difference seen at one junction end. The chain is built from TRBV7-9 and TRBJ2-7, with TRBD1 matching 8 bases. Germline assignment: CDR1 SEHNR and CDR2 FQNEAQ (reference sequence). The CDR3 has 15 amino acids. The CDR3 is CSSSSLDRDGFEQYF. The CDR3, as DNA: TGTTCCAGCAGCTCCCTGGACAGGGATGGGTTCGAGCAGTACTTC.

The chain employs TRBV7-9 and TRBJ2-7; the D gene is possibly TRBD1 (6 bases). Trimming removed 5 bases from V and 5 bases from J, with 19 bases in between. The CDR3 length is 15 residues. Looked up from germline, CDR1 is SEHNR and CDR2 is FQNEAQ (reference sequence). CDR3 DNA: TGTGCCAGCAGCCTGGGGCAGGGGTGGATCAACGAGCAGTACTTC. Amino acid sequence: CASSLGQGWINEQYF.